This TCR beta chain was profiled in a study of cytomegalovirus exposure and HLA in healthy donors. Study-level findings and limits: For most TCR sequences rarity was the rule, although some public TCRs occurred in many donors.

The sample holds a few counts of this clone. Its antigen remains unknown. This PCR relied on a set of 60 Vbeta primers and 13 Jbeta primers. TCRdb keeps only in-frame clones here, not all; method: immunoSEQ multiplex PCR. The sample holds 180,000 or so clones, roughly 75% seen once. There are 17 residues in the CDR3. Looked up from germline, CDR1 is MDHEN and CDR2 is SYDVKM. V lost 3 bases and J lost 2; bases outside the gene matches: 4. The sequence was obtained from a middle-aged woman in good health and CMV-seropositive. The gene calls are TRBV28 and TRBJ2-5, with 15 bases aligning to TRBD2. The sample taken for sequencing was PBMCs. The DNA for the CDR3 is TGTGCCAGCAGTTTCTCCGGACTAGCGGGAGGGCAAGAGACCCAGTACTTC. Translated, it gives CASSFSGLAGGQETQYF.